Listed here are 28 T cell receptor beta chains from one sample, sequenced in a study of cytomegalovirus exposure and HLA in healthy donors. 13 Jbeta primers and 60 Vbeta primers were used for the PCR. The method was immunoSEQ multiplex PCR; TCRdb's version includes in-frame clones alone and lacks a portion of them. Here the sample spans roughly 250,000 clones, under 80% being singletons. The sequenced material came from PBMCs. The receptors stem from a female donor in good health and CMV-seronegative.

The chain uses TRBV25-1 and TRBJ1-1; D remains unclear. V was clipped by 5 bases and J by 0 bases, with 7 bases between them. Germline V CDR1 and CDR2: MGHDK, SYGVNS. This CDR3 spans 13 amino acids. The CDR3 coding sequence is TGTGCCAGCAGTCACTTTTTGAACACTGAAGCTTTCTTT. Translating it yields CASSHFLNTEAFF.

The chain joins TRBV7-6 to TRBJ1-3; tentatively, D is TRBD1 (5 bases). Trimming pared 5 bases from V and 2 bases from J, leaving 13 bases between. This CDR3 region has 15 residues. The germline gives CDR1 SGHVS, CDR2 FNYEAQ. Here the CDR3 DNA reads TGTGCCAGCAGCCGGGGGGGAGGGCCTGGAAACACCATATATTTT. Translating it yields CASSRGGGPGNTIYF.

Only a few counts were recorded for this clone. The chain links TRBV4-2 to TRBJ1-1, with D maybe TRBD1 (5 bases). The CDR3 sequence is 13 residues long. The germline V gene has CDR1 LGHNA and CDR2 YNFKEQ. Trimming stripped 4 bases from V and 6 bases from J, with 12 bases between. The CDR3 DNA is TGTGCCAGCAGCCTCGGGACTGTCGCTGAAGCTTTCTTT. It encodes CASSLGTVAEAFF.

This chain joins TRBV30 and TRBJ1-1; a weak D match, TRBD1 (6 bases). This CDR3 comprises 14 residues. Germline CDR1 is GTSNPN and CDR2 is SVGIG (reference sequence). Trimming removed 0 bases from V and 3 bases from J, with 11 bases in between. CDR3 loop: CAWSVGTRYTEAFF. The CDR3 DNA reads as TGTGCCTGGAGTGTGGGGACAAGGTACACTGAAGCTTTCTTT.

The V and J genes are TRBV27 and TRBJ1-5; D unresolved. Per the germline V gene, CDR1 is MNHEY and CDR2 is SMNVEV (reference sequence). This CDR3 region has 12 residues. Trimming shortened V by 5 bases and J by 7 bases, and 9 bases separated the two germline ends. CDR3 coding DNA: TGTGCCAGCAGTGTCACAGAACAGCCCCAGCATTTT. It yields the protein CASSVTEQPQHF.

The chain is built from TRBV27 and TRBJ2-1; TRBD2 matches at 8 bases. The CDR3 is made up of 15 amino acids. CDR1 MNHEY and CDR2 SMNVEV come from the germline V gene (reference sequence). V shed 5 bases, J shed 8 bases, and the junction held 11 bases outside the gene matches. The CDR3 nucleotides read TGTGCCAGCAGTCCCCTGAGCGGGAGAGGCGATGAGCAGTTCTTC. This codes for CASSPLSGRGDEQFF.

The sample holds a few counts of this clone. This rearrangement joins TRBV18 to TRBJ2-1; the match to TRBD2 covers 9 bases. There are 15 residues in the CDR3. Germline V gives CDR1 KGHSH, CDR2 LQKENI. J lost 4 bases, V lost 2 bases, and 3 bases had no gene match. The CDR3 protein is CASSPGLALYNEQFF. The CDR3 bases are TGTGCCAGCTCACCAGGACTAGCGTTGTACAATGAGCAGTTCTTC.

This clone was seen a handful of times. The chain couples TRBV7-5 to TRBJ1-5; TRBD1, the table's D call, was not compared with the DNA. TRBV7-5 is an annotated pseudogene. This CDR3 has 14 residues. CDR3 in DNA: TGTGTCAGAAGCTTCACGACAGGGAATCAGCCCCAGCATTTT. It yields the protein CVRSFTTGNQPQHF.

The rearrangement uses TRBV18 and TRBJ2-7; 13 bases map to TRBD2. Per the germline V gene, CDR1 is KGHSH and CDR2 is LQKENI. The V gene end was trimmed by 8 bases and the J gene end by 5 bases; junction bases not matched to a gene: 6. CDR3 length: 14 amino acids. In DNA, the CDR3 is TGTGCCAGCCGCCCGGGACTAGCGGGACACGAGCAGTACTTC. The encoded protein is CASRPGLAGHEQYF. The variable domain in full, with the rest retrieved from reference TRBV18 and TRBJ2-7, is NAGVMQNPRHLVRRRGQEARLRCSPMKGHSHVYWYRQLPEEGLKFMVYLQKENIIDESGMPKERFSAEFPKEGPSILRIQQVVRGDSAAYFCASRPGLAGHEQYFGPGTRLTVT.

The chain joins TRBV28 to TRBJ2-7, with TRBD1 identical over 8 bases. Losses at the gene ends were 5 bases for V and 2 bases for J; bases not matched to a gene: 5. CDR3 length: 14 amino acids. CDR1 is MDHEN, CDR2 SYDVKM, per germline. CDR3 coding DNA: TGTGCCAGCAGTCCTGGACAGGGCCCCTACGAGCAGTACTTC. The encoded protein is CASSPGQGPYEQYF. Drawing the rest from reference TRBV28 and TRBJ2-7, the complete variable domain is DVKVTQSSRYLVKRTGEKVFLECVQDMDHENMFWYRQDPGLGLRLIYFSYDVKMKEKGDIPEGYSVSREKKERFSLILESASTNQTSMYLCASSPGQGPYEQYFGPGTRLTVT.

The chain combines TRBV5-1 with TRBJ2-7; TRBD1 matches 9 bases. The CDR3 extends over 14 amino acids. The germline V gene encodes CDR1 SGHRS and CDR2 YFSETQ. Unmatched junction bases numbered 4, after V lost 3 bases and J lost 3 bases. The CDR3 coding sequence is TGCGCCAGCAGCTCCTGGGACAGGGTCTACGAGCAGTACTTC. Residues: CASSSWDRVYEQYF.

This chain links TRBV15 with TRBJ1-6; 7 bases are shared with TRBD1. The CDR3 is 15 residues long. The germline CDR1 and CDR2 sequences are LNHNV and YYDKDF (reference sequence). The V gene end was trimmed by 0 bases and the J gene end by 14 bases; junction bases not matched to a gene: 10. The CDR3 reads CATSREGTVGSSLHF. CDR3 coding DNA: TGTGCCACCAGCAGAGAGGGGACAGTGGGGTCGTCCCTCCACTTT.

Comment on this clone: Sequence at one end of the junction differs from germline and may be a read error. The chain carries TRBV7-9 and TRBJ2-1, with D maybe TRBD1 (6 bases). Per the germline V gene, CDR1 is SEHNR and CDR2 is FQNEAQ (reference sequence). CDR3 size: 13 residues. The CDR3: CSSSPQGMTEAFF. The CDR3 nucleotides are TGTTCCAGCAGCCCCCAGGGGATGACAGAGGCGTTCTTC.

V is TRBV19 and J is TRBJ2-4; 7 bases match TRBD1. CDR1 LNHDA and CDR2 SQIVND come from the germline V gene (reference sequence). The CDR3 length is 14 residues. The V gene end was trimmed by 5 bases and the J gene end by 10 bases; junction bases not matched to a gene: 11. The CDR3, as DNA: TGTGCCAGTAGTTATTTACAGGGGTCCCGTATTCAGTACTTC. It translates to CASSYLQGSRIQYF.

This clone was recorded a few times. The chain joins TRBV5-6 to TRBJ1-6; perhaps TRBD1 as D (5 bases). Germline loops: CDR1 SGHDT, CDR2 YYEEEE. The V end was cut by 0 bases, the J end by 0 bases, with 16 bases between. This CDR3 is 19 amino acids long. This CDR3 is CASSLAQHRTSSYNSPLHF. Written as DNA, the CDR3 is TGTGCCAGCAGCTTGGCCCAACACAGGACCAGCTCCTATAATTCACCCCTCCACTTT.

The chain carries TRBV29-1 and TRBJ2-3; 7 nucleotides match TRBD1. The germline CDR1 and CDR2 sequences are SQVTM and ANQGSEA. This CDR3 has 16 residues. Trimming at V came to 2 bases and at J to 4 bases, leaving 12 bases not matched to a gene. The CDR3 nucleotides are TGCAGCGTTGAAATTAGGGGCGAGGGGGCTCCAGATACGCAGTATTTT. This sequence encodes CSVEIRGEGAPDTQYF.

Of note for this clone: At one end, the junction sequence differs from germline, possibly due to a read error. This rearrangement joins TRBV7-9 to TRBJ2-7, with 11 bases lining up with TRBD2. CDR1 and CDR2 (germline): SEHNR, FQNEAQ (reference sequence). The CDR3 totals 17 residues. The CDR3 protein is CSSSLRPGLADLYEQYF. CDR3 DNA: TGTTCCAGCAGCTTAAGGCCGGGACTAGCGGACCTCTACGAGCAGTACTTC.

The rearrangement uses TRBV6-1 and TRBJ2-7; possibly TRBD2 for D (6 bases). V shed 6 bases and J shed 0 bases, with 12 bases lying between them. CDR3 size: 14 residues. In germline, CDR1 is MNHNS, CDR2 SASEGT. This CDR3 is CASRFRGSSYEQYF. Written as DNA, the CDR3 is TGTGCCAGCAGATTCCGGGGGAGCTCCTACGAGCAGTACTTC.

The chain is built from TRBV5-1 and TRBJ2-7; 8 bases match TRBD1. The CDR3 loop spans 17 amino acids. After removal of 4 bases from V and 5 bases from J, the junction contained 17 bases not matched to a gene. The V gene's germline CDR1 is SGHRS and CDR2 YFSETQ. CDR3 sequence: CASSVSGPDRAGHEQYF. The CDR3 nucleotides read TGCGCCAGCAGCGTATCTGGGCCGGACAGGGCTGGCCACGAGCAGTACTTC.

The chain employs TRBV4-2 and TRBJ2-2; tentative D call: TRBD2 (6 bases). V lost 4 bases and J 4 bases, leaving 16 bases between the germline ends. CDR1 is LGHNA and CDR2 is YNFKEQ in the germline V gene. The CDR3 has 16 amino acids. The CDR3 nucleotides read TGTGCCAGCAGCCGTTCGGGAGTTAAGGCCACCGGGGAGCTGTTTTTT. Translating it yields CASSRSGVKATGELFF.

V and J are TRBV2 and TRBJ1-5; tentative D call: TRBD1 (5 bases). The length of the CDR3 is 13 residues. Trimming pared 7 bases from V and 0 bases from J, leaving 7 bases between. Germline CDR1 is SNHLY and CDR2 is FYNNEI. The CDR3: CASTRVSNQPQHF. CDR3 in DNA: TGTGCCAGCACCAGGGTTAGCAATCAGCCCCAGCATTTT.

CDR3 region: CASSALVGVSYEQYF. CDR3 coding DNA: TGTGCCAGCAGCGCCCTGGTCGGTGTCTCCTACGAGCAGTACTTC. V gene TRBV7-9 combines with J gene TRBJ2-7; D remains unclear. CDR1 and CDR2 from the germline V gene are SEHNR and FQNEAQ (reference sequence). The V gene lost 5 bases and the J gene lost 0 bases, with 14 bases spanning the gap. This CDR3 region has 15 residues. The full variable domain, rest sourced from reference TRBV7-9 and TRBJ2-7, is DTGVSQNPRHKITKRGQNVTFRCDPISEHNRLYWYRQTLGQGPEFLTYFQNEAQLEKSRLLSDRFSAERPKGSFSTLEIQRTEQGDSAMYLCASSALVGVSYEQYFGPGTRLTVT.

The chain has TRBV28 and TRBJ2-1, with TRBD1 identical over 11 bases. Germline assignment: CDR1 MDHEN and CDR2 SYDVKM. J gave up 7 bases and V 5 bases, and 10 bases lay outside the gene matches. The CDR3 has 16 amino acids. The CDR3 protein is CASSDGTGGSRNEQFF. As DNA, the CDR3 is TGTGCCAGCAGTGACGGGACAGGGGGATCCAGGAATGAGCAGTTCTTC.

The chain joins TRBV27 to TRBJ2-5, with D perhaps TRBD2 (6 bases). Near its end, the DNA agrees better with TRBJ2-7, so the J call may be wrong. The CDR3 length is 14 residues. CDR1 and CDR2 from the germline V gene are MNHEY and SMNVEV (reference sequence). CDR3 region: CASSFSPTSSEQYF. CDR3 bases: TGTGCCAGCAGTTTTTCGCCGACTAGTTCCGAGCAGTACTTC.

CDR3 bases: TGTGCCATCAGTGAGTCGACTAGCGGGAGACTCCGGGAGCTGTTTTTT. It specifies CAISESTSGRLRELFF. The chain joins TRBV10-3 to TRBJ2-2; 12 bases agree with TRBD2. Germline values: CDR1 ENHRY, CDR2 SYGVKD. CDR3 length: 16 residues. J was trimmed by 9 bases and V by 0 bases; bases with no gene match: 5.

The rearrangement joins TRBV5-1 to TRBJ2-1; TRBD1 aligns across 9 bases. The CDR3 length is 15 residues. CDR1 and CDR2 from the germline V gene are SGHRS and YFSETQ. Trimming removed 4 bases from V and 0 bases from J; junction bases left unmatched: 2. The CDR3 protein is CASSTGGSSYNEQFF. The CDR3 DNA sequence: TGCGCCAGCAGCACAGGGGGCTCCTCCTACAATGAGCAGTTCTTC.

This chain links TRBV6-5 with TRBJ1-2, with D maybe TRBD1 (5 bases). Trimming pared 5 bases from V and 8 bases from J, leaving 18 bases between. Germline CDR1 and CDR2: MNHEY and SVGAGI. The CDR3 runs 14 residues. The CDR3 nucleotides are TGTGCCAGCAGTGAATCGGGCAGGGTCTACGGCTACACCTTC. This sequence encodes CASSESGRVYGYTF.

This clone was observed a single time. The gene calls are TRBV5-1 and TRBJ2-5, with 8 bases matching TRBD2. CDR3 length equals 15 residues. With V trimmed by 0 bases and J by 4 bases, 5 bases remained unmatched. Germline V gives CDR1 SGHRS, CDR2 YFSETQ. In DNA, the CDR3 is TGCGCCAGCAGCTTGGGGGGTCGGGGGGGAGAGACCCAGTACTTC. It codes for CASSLGGRGGETQYF.